This T cell receptor beta chain was captured by sequencing in a study of tumor-infiltrating lymphocytes in localized non-small cell lung cancer. Study-wide context: From each patient, both tumor and uninvolved lung, non-adjacent to tumor, were sampled. Study results and limitations: Tumors had more T cell infiltration than uninvolved lung, per TCRbeta sequencing and CD3 counts. Each assay used a separate piece of the same tissue.

Sequenced by immunoSEQ multiplex PCR; TCRdb stores in-frame clones only, minus some. The table includes 7,200 or so clones, around 55% detected once. On this clone itself: Antigen unknown.

Germline assignment: CDR1 MNHEY and CDR2 SMNVEV (reference sequence). Trimming shortened V by 5 bases and J by 0 bases, and 3 bases separated the two germline ends. The CDR3 is 12 residues long. Material: lung tumor tissue. The receptor's source is a human donor with non-small cell lung cancer. The chain uses TRBV27 and TRBJ2-3; no reliable D call. CDR3 region: CASSPSTDTQYF. In nucleotides, the CDR3 is TGTGCCAGCAGTCCTAGCACAGATACGCAGTATTTT.